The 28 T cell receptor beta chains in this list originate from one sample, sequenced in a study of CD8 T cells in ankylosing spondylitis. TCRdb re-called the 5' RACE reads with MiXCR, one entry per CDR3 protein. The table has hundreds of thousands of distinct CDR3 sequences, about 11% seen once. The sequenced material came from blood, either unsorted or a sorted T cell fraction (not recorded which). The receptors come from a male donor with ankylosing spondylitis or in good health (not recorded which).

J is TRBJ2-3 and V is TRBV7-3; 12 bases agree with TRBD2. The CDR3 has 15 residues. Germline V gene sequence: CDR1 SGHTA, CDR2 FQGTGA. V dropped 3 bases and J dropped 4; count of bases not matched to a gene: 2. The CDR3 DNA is TGTGCCAGCAGCTTCCTAGCGGGGGGGGCAGATACGCAGTATTTT. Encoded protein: CASSFLAGGADTQYF.

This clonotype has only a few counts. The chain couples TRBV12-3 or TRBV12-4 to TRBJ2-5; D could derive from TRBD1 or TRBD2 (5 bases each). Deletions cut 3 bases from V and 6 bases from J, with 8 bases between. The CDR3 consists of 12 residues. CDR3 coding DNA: TGTGCCAGCAGTTTTTCGGGACAGACCCAGTACTTC. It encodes CASSFSGQTQYF.

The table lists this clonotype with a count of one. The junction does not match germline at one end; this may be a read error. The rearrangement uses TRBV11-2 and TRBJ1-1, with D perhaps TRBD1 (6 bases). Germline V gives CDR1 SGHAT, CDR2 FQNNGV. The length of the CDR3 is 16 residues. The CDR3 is CASSRWVNRVNTESFF. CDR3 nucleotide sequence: TGTGCCAGCAGCCGTTGGGTTAACAGGGTGAACACTGAATCTTTCTTT.

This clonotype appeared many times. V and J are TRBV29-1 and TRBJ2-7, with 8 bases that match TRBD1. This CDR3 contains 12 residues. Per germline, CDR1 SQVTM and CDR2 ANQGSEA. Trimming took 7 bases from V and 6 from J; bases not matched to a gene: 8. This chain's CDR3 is CSAGQGSGEQYF. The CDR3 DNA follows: TGCAGCGCCGGACAGGGTTCGGGCGAGCAGTACTTC.

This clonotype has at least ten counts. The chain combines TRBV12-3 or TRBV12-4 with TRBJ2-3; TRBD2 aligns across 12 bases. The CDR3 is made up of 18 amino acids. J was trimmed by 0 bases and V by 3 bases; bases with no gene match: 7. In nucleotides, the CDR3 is TGTGCCAGCAGTTTGGGGACTAGCGGGTTTCCTAGCACAGATACGCAGTATTTT. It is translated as CASSLGTSGFPSTDTQYF.

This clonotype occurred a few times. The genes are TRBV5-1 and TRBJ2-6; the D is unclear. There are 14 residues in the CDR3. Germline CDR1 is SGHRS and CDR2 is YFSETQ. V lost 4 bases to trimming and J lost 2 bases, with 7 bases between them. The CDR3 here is CASSLQTGANVLTF. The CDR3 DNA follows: TGCGCCAGCAGCCTCCAGACTGGGGCCAACGTCCTGACTTTC.

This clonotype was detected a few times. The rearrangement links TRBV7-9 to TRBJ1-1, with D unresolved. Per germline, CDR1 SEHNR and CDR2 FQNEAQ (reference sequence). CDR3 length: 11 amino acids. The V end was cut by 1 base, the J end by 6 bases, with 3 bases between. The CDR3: CASSLVPEAFF. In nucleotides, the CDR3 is TGTGCCAGCAGCTTAGTACCTGAAGCTTTCTTT.

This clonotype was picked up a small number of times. CDR3 protein: CASSRELSSYNEQFF. The CDR3 nucleotides are TGTGCCAGCAGCCGCGAGCTGAGCTCCTACAATGAGCAGTTCTTC. The chain links TRBV7-3 to TRBJ2-1; no definite D call. The germline V gene has CDR1 SGHTA and CDR2 FQGTGA. The V and J ends lost 5 bases and 0 bases respectively, with 11 bases between them. This CDR3 is built from 15 residues.

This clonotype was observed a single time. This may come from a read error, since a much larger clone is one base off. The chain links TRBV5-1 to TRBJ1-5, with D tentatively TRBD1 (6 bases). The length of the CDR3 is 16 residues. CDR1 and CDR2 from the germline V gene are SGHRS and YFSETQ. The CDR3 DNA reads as TGCGTCAGCAGCGCAACAGGGATGGGGGGCAATCAGCCCCAGCATTTT. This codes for CVSSATGMGGNQPQHF.

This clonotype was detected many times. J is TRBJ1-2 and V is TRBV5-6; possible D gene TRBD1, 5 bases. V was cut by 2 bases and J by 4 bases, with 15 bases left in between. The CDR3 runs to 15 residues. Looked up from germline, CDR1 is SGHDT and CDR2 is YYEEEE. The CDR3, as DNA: TGTGCCAGCAGCTTCCGAGGGGCTACGGGCTATGGCTACACCTTC. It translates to CASSFRGATGYGYTF.

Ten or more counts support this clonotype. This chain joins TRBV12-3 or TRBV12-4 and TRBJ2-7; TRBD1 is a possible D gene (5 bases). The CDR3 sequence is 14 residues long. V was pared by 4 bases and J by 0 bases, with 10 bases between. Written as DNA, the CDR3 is TGTGCCAGCAGTTCCCAACAGGTCTCCTACGAGCAGTACTTC. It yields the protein CASSSQQVSYEQYF.

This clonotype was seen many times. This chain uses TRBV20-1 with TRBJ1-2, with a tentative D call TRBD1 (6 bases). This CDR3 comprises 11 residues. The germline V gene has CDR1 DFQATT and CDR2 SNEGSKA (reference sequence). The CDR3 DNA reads TGCGGAGGGACACCCTATGATGGCTACACCTTC. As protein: CGGTPYDGYTF.

CDR3 bases: TGTGCCAGCACGACCACAGGGCCGATGGAGCAGTACTTC. It codes for CASTTTGPMEQYF. The V call is TRBV7-9, the J call TRBJ2-7; D possibly corresponds to TRBD1 (6 bases). CDR1 and CDR2 (germline): SEHNR, FQNEAQ (reference sequence). V lost 7 bases and J lost 7, with 17 bases in between. CDR3 length equals 13 residues.

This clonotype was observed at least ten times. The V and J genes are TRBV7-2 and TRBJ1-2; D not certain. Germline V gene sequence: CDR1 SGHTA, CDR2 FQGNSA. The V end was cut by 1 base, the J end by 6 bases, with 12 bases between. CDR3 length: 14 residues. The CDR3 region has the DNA TGTGCCAGCAGCTTAGGCCCTACGACGGATGGCTACACCTTC. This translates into CASSLGPTTDGYTF.

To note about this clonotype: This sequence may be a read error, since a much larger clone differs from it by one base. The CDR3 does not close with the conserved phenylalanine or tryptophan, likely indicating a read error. The CDR3 loop reads CASSLVSGEVDEQFL. DNA for the CDR3: TGTGCCAGCAGCTTAGTCAGCGGGGAAGTCGATGAGCAGTTCCTC. The V and J genes are TRBV7-2 and TRBJ2-1; 7 bases fit TRBD2. This CDR3 has 15 amino acids. Germline CDR1 and CDR2: SGHTA and FQGNSA. The V and J ends lost 1 base and 8 bases, in that order; junction bases with no gene match: 8.

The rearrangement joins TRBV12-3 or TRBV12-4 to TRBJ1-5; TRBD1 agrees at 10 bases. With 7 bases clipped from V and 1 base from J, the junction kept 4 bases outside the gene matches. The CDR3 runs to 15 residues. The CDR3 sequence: CASTPTGGSNQPQHF. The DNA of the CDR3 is TGTGCCAGCACACCGACAGGGGGCAGCAATCAGCCCCAGCATTTT.

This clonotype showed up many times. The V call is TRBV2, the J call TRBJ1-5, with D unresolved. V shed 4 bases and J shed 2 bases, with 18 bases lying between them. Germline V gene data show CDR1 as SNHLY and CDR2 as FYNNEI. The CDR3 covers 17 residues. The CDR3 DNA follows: TGTGCCAGCAGTGGGAGAGGAAGGGTTTTCGGCAATCAGCCCCAGCATTTT. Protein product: CASSGRGRVFGNQPQHF.

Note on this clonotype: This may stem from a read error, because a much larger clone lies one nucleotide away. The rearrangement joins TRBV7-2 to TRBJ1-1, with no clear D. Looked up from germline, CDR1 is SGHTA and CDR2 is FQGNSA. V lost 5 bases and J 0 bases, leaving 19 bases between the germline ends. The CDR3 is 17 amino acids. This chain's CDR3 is CASSLMGGLRMNTEAFF. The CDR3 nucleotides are TGTGCCAGCAGCCTAATGGGTGGACTCAGAATGAACACTGAAGCTTTCTTT.

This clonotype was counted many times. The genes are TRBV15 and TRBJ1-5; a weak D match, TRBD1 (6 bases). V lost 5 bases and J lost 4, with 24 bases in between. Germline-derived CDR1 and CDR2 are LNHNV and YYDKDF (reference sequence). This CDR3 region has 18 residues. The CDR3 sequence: CATSRAARQEGLNQPQHF. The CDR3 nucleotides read TGTGCCACCAGCCGCGCTGCACGACAGGAGGGCCTGAATCAGCCCCAGCATTTT.

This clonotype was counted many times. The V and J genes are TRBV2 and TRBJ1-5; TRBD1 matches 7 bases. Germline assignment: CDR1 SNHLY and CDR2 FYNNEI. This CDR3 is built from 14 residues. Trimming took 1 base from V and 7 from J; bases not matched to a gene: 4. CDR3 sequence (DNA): TGTGCCAGCAGTGAAGGACAGGGTGAGCAGCCCCAGCATTTT. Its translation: CASSEGQGEQPQHF.

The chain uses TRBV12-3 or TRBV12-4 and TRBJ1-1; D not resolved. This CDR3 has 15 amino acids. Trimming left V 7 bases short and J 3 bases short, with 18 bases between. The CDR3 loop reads CASTKERRTDTEAFF. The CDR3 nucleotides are TGTGCCAGCACCAAGGAGAGGAGAACGGACACTGAAGCTTTCTTT.

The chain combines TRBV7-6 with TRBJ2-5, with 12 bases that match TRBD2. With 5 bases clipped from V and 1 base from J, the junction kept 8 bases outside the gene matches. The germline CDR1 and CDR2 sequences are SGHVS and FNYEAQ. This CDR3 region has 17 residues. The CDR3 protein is CASSRSGTSGPQETQYF. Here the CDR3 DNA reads TGTGCCAGCAGCCGCTCCGGGACTAGCGGGCCCCAAGAGACCCAGTACTTC.

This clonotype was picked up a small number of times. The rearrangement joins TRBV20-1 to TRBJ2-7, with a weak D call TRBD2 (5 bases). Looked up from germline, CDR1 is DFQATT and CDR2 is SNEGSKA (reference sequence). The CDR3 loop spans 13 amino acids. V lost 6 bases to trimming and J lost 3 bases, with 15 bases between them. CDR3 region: CSAPTGRDYEQYF. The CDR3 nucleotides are TGCAGTGCCCCGACGGGGAGAGACTACGAGCAGTACTTC.

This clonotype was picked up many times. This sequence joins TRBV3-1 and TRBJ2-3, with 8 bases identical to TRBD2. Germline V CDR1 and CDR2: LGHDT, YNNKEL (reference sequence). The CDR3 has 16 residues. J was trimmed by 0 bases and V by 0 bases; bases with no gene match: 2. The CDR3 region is CASSQDKRGSTDTQYF. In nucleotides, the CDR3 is TGTGCCAGCAGCCAAGACAAGCGGGGGAGCACAGATACGCAGTATTTT.

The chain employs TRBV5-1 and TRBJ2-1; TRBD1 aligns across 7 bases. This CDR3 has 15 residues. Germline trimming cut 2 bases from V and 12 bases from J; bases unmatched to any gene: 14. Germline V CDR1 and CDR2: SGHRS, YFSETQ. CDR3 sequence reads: CASSFTGAGALPQFF. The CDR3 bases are TGCGCCAGCAGCTTCACAGGGGCTGGAGCACTTCCGCAGTTCTTC.

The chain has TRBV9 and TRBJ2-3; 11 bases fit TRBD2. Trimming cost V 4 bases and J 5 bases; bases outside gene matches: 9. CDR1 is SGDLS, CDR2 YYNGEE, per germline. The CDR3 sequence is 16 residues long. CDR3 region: CASSLQTSGTGDTQYF. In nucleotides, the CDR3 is TGTGCCAGCAGCCTCCAGACTAGCGGGACCGGAGATACGCAGTATTTT.

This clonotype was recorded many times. The CDR3 is CASSLGERNSPLHF. CDR3 sequence (DNA): TGCGCCAGCAGCTTGGGGGAGCGGAATTCACCCCTCCACTTT. This chain connects TRBV5-1 to TRBJ1-6; D is ambiguous. The CDR3 length is 14 residues. Looked up from germline, CDR1 is SGHRS and CDR2 is YFSETQ. V lost 0 bases, J lost 7 bases, and 8 bases lay in between.

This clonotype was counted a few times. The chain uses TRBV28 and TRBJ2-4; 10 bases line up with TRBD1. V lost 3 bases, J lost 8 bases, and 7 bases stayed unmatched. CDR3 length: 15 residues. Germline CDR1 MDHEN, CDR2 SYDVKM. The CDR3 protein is CASSFGQGGVDIQYF. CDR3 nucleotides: TGTGCCAGCAGTTTTGGACAGGGGGGTGTTGACATTCAGTACTTC.